These 22 T cell receptor beta chains originate from one sample sequenced in a study of T cells in Graves' hyperthyroidism and ophthalmopathy. Using RNA transcripts as the source, TCR beta CDR3 regions were amplified. HTBI primers were employed in a first-round RT-PCR of the TCR CDR3. TCRdb re-derived calls from the multiplex PCR reads in MiXCR, one entry per CDR3 protein. The sample consists of 550,000 to 700,000 distinct CDR3 sequences, around 45% of them appearing once. Sequencing was performed on peripheral blood or thyroid tissue (not recorded which). Every receptor here comes from an adult woman with Graves' disease, either hyperthyroidism or ophthalmopathy (not recorded which).

The chain couples TRBV20-1 to TRBJ2-4, with 7 bases fitting TRBD1. The CDR3 runs 14 residues. Trimming took 5 bases from V and 7 from J; bases not matched to a gene: 11. Looked up from germline, CDR1 is DFQATT and CDR2 is SNEGSKA (reference sequence). The CDR3 protein is CSAPSWTGRNIQYF. Here the CDR3 DNA reads TGCAGTGCTCCAAGCTGGACAGGCCGGAACATTCAGTACTTC.

The chain links TRBV18 to TRBJ2-7, with a possible D match to TRBD1 (6 bases). V lost 5 bases to trimming and J lost 7 bases, with 18 bases between them. The germline V gene encodes CDR1 KGHSH and CDR2 LQKENI. This CDR3 contains 14 residues. CDR3 sequence: CASSTGTGSREQYF. In DNA, the CDR3 is TGTGCCAGCTCAACAGGGACCGGATCGAGAGAGCAGTACTTC.

Turning to this clonotype: Given a much more abundant clone one base away, this may be a read error. V gene TRBV10-3 combines with J gene TRBJ1-1; D might be TRBD1 (5 bases). CDR1 ENHRY and CDR2 SYGVKD come from the germline V gene. This CDR3 is 14 amino acids long. Trimming removed 3 bases at V and 6 bases at J, with 14 bases between. The CDR3 reads CAISEYRSGAEAFF. The CDR3 coding sequence is TGTGCCATCAGTGAATACAGGTCCGGGGCTGAAGCTTTCTTT.

Only one count was recorded for this clonotype. This sequence may be a read error, since a much larger clone differs from it by one base. The V gene is TRBV20-1, the J gene TRBJ2-2, with D possibly TRBD2 on 5 matching bases. The CDR3 totals 13 residues. Germline CDR1 DFQATT, CDR2 SNEGSKA (reference sequence). CDR3 DNA sequence: TGCAGTGCTAGGTTTAAGGAAACCGGGGAGCTGCTTTTT. This encodes CSARFKETGELLF.

Many counts were recorded for this clonotype. V and J are TRBV6-2 or TRBV6-3 and TRBJ2-5, with TRBD2 matching 7 bases. CDR1 is MNHEY, CDR2 SVGEGT, per germline. The CDR3 loop spans 14 amino acids. The V segment lost 8 bases and the J segment 5 bases; nucleotides outside the gene matches: 11. The CDR3 DNA follows: TGTGCCAGCGGCCCAGCGGGATTATGGGAGACCCAGTACTTC. Translation gives CASGPAGLWETQYF.

This clonotype has ten or more counts. The chain carries TRBV5-6 and TRBJ2-7; 8 nucleotides agree with TRBD2. Germline CDR1 SGHDT, CDR2 YYEEEE. The CDR3 has 16 amino acids. The trim removed 0 bases at V and 3 bases at J, leaving 8 bases unmatched. This CDR3 reads CASSLELGTSFYEQYF. CDR3 nucleotides: TGTGCCAGCAGCTTGGAGCTGGGGACTAGTTTCTACGAGCAGTACTTC.

This rearrangement joins TRBV2 to TRBJ1-6; D gene unclear. The CDR3 is 11 amino acids. Germline CDR1 reads SNHLY; CDR2 reads FYNNEI. Trimming shortened V by 5 bases and J by 9 bases, and 5 bases separated the two germline ends. The CDR3 loop is CASSQLSPLHF. CDR3 in DNA: TGTGCCAGCAGTCAACTTTCACCCCTCCACTTT.

The gene calls are TRBV10-3 and TRBJ1-6, with unresolved D. The CDR3 covers 12 residues. V lost 4 bases, J lost 10 bases, and 8 bases lay in between. CDR1 is ENHRY and CDR2 is SYGVKD in the germline V gene. The DNA of the CDR3 is TGTGCCATCAGTGGGCGGGTCTCACCCCTCCACTTT. It is translated as CAISGRVSPLHF.

This clonotype was seen ten or more times. The rearrangement uses TRBV20-1 and TRBJ2-7; the D is unclear. The CDR3 has 13 residues. CDR1 is DFQATT and CDR2 is SNEGSKA in the germline V gene (reference sequence). Trimming removed 6 bases at V and 2 bases at J, with 14 bases between. This CDR3 is CSASGSLTYEQYF. CDR3 bases: TGCAGTGCCTCCGGGTCTTTGACCTACGAGCAGTACTTC.

As regards this clonotype: With a much larger clone just one base away, this may be a read error. The V call is TRBV25-1, the J call TRBJ1-2; D remains unclear. CDR1 MGHDK and CDR2 SYGVNS come from the germline V gene. The CDR3 runs 16 residues. The CDR3 is CASSQDLRDGYYSYTF. CDR3 DNA sequence: TGTGCCAGCAGCCAAGATCTACGAGACGGCTACTATAGCTACACCTTC.

This clonotype was recorded at least ten times. The genes are TRBV5-1 and TRBJ1-1; no firm D call. Per the germline V gene, CDR1 is SGHRS and CDR2 is YFSETQ. There are 15 residues in the CDR3. Trimming removed 2 bases from V and 4 bases from J, with 15 bases in between. CDR3 region: CASSLYRRVRTEAFF. Written as DNA, the CDR3 is TGCGCCAGCAGCTTATATAGACGGGTGCGCACTGAAGCTTTCTTT.

This clonotype occurred many times. The V gene is TRBV20-1, the J gene TRBJ2-2, with TRBD1 matching 8 bases. Unmatched junction bases numbered 9, after V lost 6 bases and J lost 6 bases. Per the germline V gene, CDR1 is DFQATT and CDR2 is SNEGSKA (reference sequence). The CDR3 is 14 residues long. The CDR3 region is CSARGQGISGELFF. CDR3 nucleotides: TGCAGTGCCCGAGGACAGGGAATTTCCGGGGAGCTGTTTTTT.

V gene TRBV7-3 combines with J gene TRBJ2-3; 7 bases are a match to TRBD1. The CDR3 has 16 residues. V was pared by 5 bases and J by 2 bases, with 10 bases of the junction left unmatched. Germline V gene data show CDR1 as SGHTA and CDR2 as FQGTGA. The chain's CDR3 is CASSQGPGTDTDTQYF. The CDR3 nucleotides read TGTGCCAGCAGCCAGGGCCCCGGGACAGACACAGATACGCAGTATTTT.

The chain links TRBV7-4 to TRBJ1-1; 7 nucleotides agree with TRBD1. Germline assignment: CDR1 SGHVT and CDR2 SQSDAQ. Unmatched junction bases numbered 9, after V lost 4 bases and J lost 1 base. The CDR3 has 16 amino acids. In nucleotides, the CDR3 is TGTGCCAGCAGCTGTCACAGGGGAGGATGGAACACTGAAGCTTTCTTT. It codes for CASSCHRGGWNTEAFF.

The chain couples TRBV3-1 to TRBJ1-2; D is unclear. V shed 6 bases and J shed 4 bases, with 18 bases lying between them. Per the germline V gene, CDR1 is LGHDT and CDR2 is YNNKEL (reference sequence). The CDR3 is 15 residues long. The CDR3 region has the DNA TGTGCCAGCAGGCAGAACCTGTACAGTTCCTATGGCTACACCTTC. The encoded protein is CASRQNLYSSYGYTF. Using reference TRBV3-1 and TRBJ1-2 for the parts outside the CDR3, the full variable domain is DTAVSQTPKYLVTQMGNDKSIKCEQNLGHDTMYWYKQDSKKFLKIMFSYNNKELIINETVPNRFSPKSPDKAHLNLHINSLELGDSAVYFCASRQNLYSSYGYTFGSGTRLTVV.

This clonotype was detected only a few times. This chain connects TRBV9 to TRBJ2-5; D unresolved. The germline V gene has CDR1 SGDLS and CDR2 YYNGEE. The CDR3 runs to 13 residues. V shed 3 bases and J shed 3 bases, with 9 bases lying between them. CDR3 DNA sequence: TGTGCCAGCAGCGCCGACACGAAAGAGACCCAGTACTTC. Translation gives CASSADTKETQYF.

CDR3 amino acids: CASSSSDSRSYEQYF. CDR3 coding DNA: TGTGCCAGCAGCTCTTCGGACAGTCGATCCTACGAGCAGTACTTC. The chain links TRBV7-9 to TRBJ2-7; D may be TRBD1 (6 bases). The germline CDR1 and CDR2 sequences are SEHNR and FQNEAQ (reference sequence). The length of the CDR3 is 15 residues. V lost 4 bases and J 1 base, leaving 14 bases between the germline ends.

This clonotype came up many times. J is TRBJ1-5 and V is TRBV4-1, with D perhaps TRBD1 (5 bases). Germline V gives CDR1 MGHRA, CDR2 YSYEKL. V lost 6 bases and J 0 bases, leaving 21 bases between the germline ends. This CDR3 is 18 amino acids long. The CDR3 sequence is CASRQSGGSPYSNQPQHF. CDR3 bases: TGCGCCAGCAGACAAAGCGGGGGGTCCCCATATAGCAATCAGCCCCAGCATTTT.

The chain has TRBV5-4 and TRBJ2-2; D not resolved. CDR3 length: 16 amino acids. V was pared by 2 bases and J by 4 bases, with 15 bases between. In germline, CDR1 is SGHNT, CDR2 YYREEE (reference sequence). The CDR3 DNA follows: TGTGCCAGCAGCTTAGTGATTGGGTCAGGCACCGGGGAGCTGTTTTTT. Encoded protein: CASSLVIGSGTGELFF.

With respect to this clonotype: A much larger clone differs by one base, so this may be a read error. The genes are TRBV4-1 and TRBJ2-5; D is unclear. CDR1 and CDR2 (germline): MGHRA, YSYEKL. The CDR3 is made up of 13 amino acids. Deletions cut 7 bases from V and 5 bases from J, with 14 bases between. The CDR3 protein is CASNRLLGETQYF. Written as DNA, the CDR3 is TGCGCCAGCAACCGACTCCTGGGGGAGACCCAGTACTTC.

This clonotype came up many times. The chain employs TRBV6-6 and TRBJ2-7, with TRBD1 as a possible D gene (6 bases). Germline-derived CDR1 and CDR2 are MNHNY and SVGAGI (reference sequence). The CDR3 spans 16 residues. Trimming shortened V by 0 bases and J by 9 bases, and 21 bases separated the two germline ends. In nucleotides, the CDR3 is TGTGCCAGCAGTTACTCGACAGGCCGGTGGGGCTCCGTGCAGTACTTC. Encoded protein: CASSYSTGRWGSVQYF.

This clonotype has more than one count but fewer than ten. The CDR3 region has the DNA TGCAGCGTTAAACTTCAAACGAGCACTGAAGCTTTCTTT. Its protein product is CSVKLQTSTEAFF. The chain recombines TRBV29-1 with TRBJ1-1, with D unclear. V gave up 5 bases and J gave up 4 bases, with 14 bases separating them. CDR1 and CDR2 from the germline V gene are SQVTM and ANQGSEA. This CDR3 spans 13 amino acids.